What follows describes a single T cell receptor beta chain. In its sample, this clone was seen once. It has no known antigen specificity. Base qualities are missing; no much larger clone stands one base away. From the cysteine up to the phenylalanine, the CDR3 has a length of 15 residues. Only the CDR3 portion is preserved as DNA: 45 bases, with reading frame beginning at the first base. Trimming takes 1 base off V and 9 bases off J; junction bases not matched to a gene: 5. The germline V gene specifies SGHTA as CDR1 and FQGNSA as CDR2. For sequencing of the TCRbeta CDR3 region, genomic DNA was extracted from the sorted cells. TCRbeta CDR3 regions were sequenced using the immunoSEQ Assay. The immuneACCESS repertoire file appears here via TCRdb, limited to in-frame rearrangements. These files lack a portion of the clones; in checked studies, under half of the deficit traces to unresolved V genes, and the cause of the others is not known. This sample lists 55,000 to 70,000 clones; approximately 80% were detected once. The top ten clonotypes cover more than 1% of the sample.

The record originates from a study of OX40 agonist ivuxolimab in advanced cancers. Turning to the overall study: The costimulatory receptor OX40 (CD134) was targeted by ivuxolimab, a fully human IgG2 agonistic monoclonal antibody. Partial responses were achieved by three dose-escalation patients, of whom one had hepatocellular carcinoma and two had cutaneous melanoma. Prior anti-PD-1, anti-PD-L1 or anti-CTLA-4 therapy was permitted, and approximately 39% of dose-escalation patients had received checkpoint inhibitors. The paper covers the monotherapy dose-escalation part of the phase I ivuxolimab trial, which included N of about 50 patients. Among the 52 dose-escalation patients, about 20 had hepatocellular carcinoma, 15 or so melanoma, 9 renal cell carcinoma and 9 head and neck cancer. Peripheral TCRbeta sequencing aimed to test whether ivuxolimab altered TCR sequence diversity and caused clonal T-cell expansion. Intravenous ivuxolimab was administered to patients every 2 weeks at six dose levels: 0.01, 0.1, 0.3, 1.5, 3 and 10 mg/kg. The dose-escalation cohort was approximately 83% male with a mean age of approximately 60 years, ranging from roughly 23 to 85. Study-wide conclusions, independent of this receptor: Partial responders in the 0.1-3.0 mg/kg groups had among the lowest normalized peripheral clonal expansion, especially among CD8+ T cells. At doses of 0.1 to 3.0 mg/kg, clonal expansion of both CD4+ and CD8+ T cells in blood was seen between baseline and week 6. On average, CD8+ T cells showed more expanded clones than CD4+ T cells after ivuxolimab. The antigen specificity of the peripheral T cells that underwent clonal expansion was not determined. Low levels of normalized T-cell clonal expansion were also seen in some patients who did not respond.

The trial excluded patients who had a history of autoimmune disease or were on systemic immunosuppression. Peripheral blood for TCR sequencing was drawn from every dose cohort at baseline, at cycle 4 day 1 and at cycle 7 day 1. Samples came from an open-label, multicenter, first-in-human phase I dose-escalation trial of ivuxolimab. Adults with locally advanced or metastatic melanoma, renal cell carcinoma, hepatocellular carcinoma or head and neck squamous cell carcinoma were enrolled in the trial. Before TCR sequencing, CD4+ and CD8+ T cells were separately sorted from peripheral blood. The specimen was CD4+ or CD8+ T cells sorted from blood, collected in a trial of the OX40 agonist ivuxolimab. The chain employs TRBV7-2 and TRBJ2-1; a stretch of 11 junction bases matches TRBD1. This clonotype originated in an adult with an advanced solid tumor such as melanoma, head and neck, liver or kidney cancer. The DNA sequence reads TGTGCCAGCAGCTTAGGGGGACAGGGGGAACGTGAGCAGTTCTTC. This yields the protein CASSLGGQGEREQFF.